This T cell receptor (beta chain) came from a study of T cells in Graves' hyperthyroidism and ophthalmopathy. General study results and limits: Most clonotypes expanded in thyroid above 0.001 were likewise present in blood.

Germline V gene lookup returns CDR1 LGHDT and CDR2 YNNKEL (reference sequence). There are 14 residues in the CDR3. V was clipped by 1 base and J by 6 bases; unmatched bases: 3. Clinical Activity Scores of at least 3, NOSPECS grades of at least 4 and durations under 3 months characterized ophthalmopathy patients. Patients were excluded for uncontrolled infection, other autoimmune disease, pregnancy or lactation. Used for diagnoses were clinical symptoms, serum thyroxine and TRAb, thyroid ultrasound and orbital computed tomography. There are many counts of this clonotype. The antigen is unknown. RNA transcripts yielded amplified TCR beta CDR3 regions. In the first-round RT-PCR of the TCR CDR3, the HTBI primer set was used. TCRdb reanalysed the multiplex PCR reads using MiXCR and keeps one entry per CDR3 protein. The table shows 600,000 or so distinct CDR3 sequences, with more than 12% occurring only once.

Sample: blood. The genes are TRBV3-1 and TRBJ2-4; 7 bases agree with TRBD2. This clonotype was sampled from a woman in her fifties or sixties with Graves' ophthalmopathy. CDR3 protein: CASSQGEGRNIQYF. The DNA for the CDR3 is TGTGCCAGCAGCCAAGGGGAGGGAAGAAACATTCAGTACTTC.